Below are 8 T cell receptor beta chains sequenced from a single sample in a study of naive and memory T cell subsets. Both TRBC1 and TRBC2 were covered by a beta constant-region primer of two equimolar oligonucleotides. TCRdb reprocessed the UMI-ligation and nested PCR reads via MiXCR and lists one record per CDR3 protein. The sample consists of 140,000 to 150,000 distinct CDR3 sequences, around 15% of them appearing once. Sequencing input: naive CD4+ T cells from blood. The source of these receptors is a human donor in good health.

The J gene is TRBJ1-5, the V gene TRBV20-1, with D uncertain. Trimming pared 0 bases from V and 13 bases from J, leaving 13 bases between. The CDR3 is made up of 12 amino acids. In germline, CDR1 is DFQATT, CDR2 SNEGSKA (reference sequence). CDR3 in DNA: TGCAGTGCTAGAGATAATTCTGCCTCGCAGCATTTT. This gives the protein CSARDNSASQHF.

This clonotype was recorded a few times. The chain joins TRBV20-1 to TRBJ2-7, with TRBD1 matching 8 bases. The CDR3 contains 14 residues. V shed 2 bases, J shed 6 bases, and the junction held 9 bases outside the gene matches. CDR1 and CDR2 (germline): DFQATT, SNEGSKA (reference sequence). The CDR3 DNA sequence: TGCAGTGCTAGACCCGGGACAGGTCAACTCGAGCAGTACTTC. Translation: CSARPGTGQLEQYF.

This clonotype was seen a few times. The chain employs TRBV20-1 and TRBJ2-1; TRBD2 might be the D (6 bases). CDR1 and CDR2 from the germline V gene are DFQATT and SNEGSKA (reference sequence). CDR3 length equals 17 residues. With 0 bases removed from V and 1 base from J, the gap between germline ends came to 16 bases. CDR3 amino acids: CSARDGGWYKSYNEQFF. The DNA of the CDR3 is TGCAGTGCTAGAGATGGGGGGTGGTACAAGTCCTACAATGAGCAGTTCTTC.

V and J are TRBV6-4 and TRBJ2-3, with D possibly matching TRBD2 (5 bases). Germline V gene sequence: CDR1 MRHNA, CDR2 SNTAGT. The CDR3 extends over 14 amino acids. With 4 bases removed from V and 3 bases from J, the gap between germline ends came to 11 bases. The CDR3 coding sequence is TGTGCCAGCAGTGTAACTCGCGGGACAGATACGCAGTATTTT. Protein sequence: CASSVTRGTDTQYF.

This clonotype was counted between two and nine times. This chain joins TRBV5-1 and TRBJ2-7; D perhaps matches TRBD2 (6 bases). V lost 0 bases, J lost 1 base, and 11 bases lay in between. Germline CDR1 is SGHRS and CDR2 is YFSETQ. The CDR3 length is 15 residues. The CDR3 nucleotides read TGCGCCAGCAGCTTGGAAGGTCGGGGGTCCTACGAGCAGTACTTC. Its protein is CASSLEGRGSYEQYF.

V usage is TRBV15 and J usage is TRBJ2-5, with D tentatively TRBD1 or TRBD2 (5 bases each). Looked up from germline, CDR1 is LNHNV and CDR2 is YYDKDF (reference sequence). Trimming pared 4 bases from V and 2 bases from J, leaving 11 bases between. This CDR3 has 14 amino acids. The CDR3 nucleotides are TGTGCCACCAGCACCGGGACGGAACAAGAGACCCAGTACTTC. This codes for CATSTGTEQETQYF.

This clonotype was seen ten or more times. As DNA, the CDR3 is TGTGCCTGGAGCCGGGGACAGGGGGTTACAGATACGCAGTATTTT. Protein product: CAWSRGQGVTDTQYF. The chain joins TRBV30 to TRBJ2-3; 11 bases agree with TRBD1. With V trimmed by 3 bases and J by 3 bases, 5 bases remained unmatched. The CDR3 sequence is 15 residues long. The germline CDR1 and CDR2 sequences are GTSNPN and SVGIG (reference sequence).

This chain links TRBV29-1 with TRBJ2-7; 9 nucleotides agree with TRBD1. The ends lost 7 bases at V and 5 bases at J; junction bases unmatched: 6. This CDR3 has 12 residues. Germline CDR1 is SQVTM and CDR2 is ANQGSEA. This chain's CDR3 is CSAGGQGDEQYF. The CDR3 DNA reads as TGCAGCGCGGGGGGACAGGGCGACGAGCAGTACTTC.